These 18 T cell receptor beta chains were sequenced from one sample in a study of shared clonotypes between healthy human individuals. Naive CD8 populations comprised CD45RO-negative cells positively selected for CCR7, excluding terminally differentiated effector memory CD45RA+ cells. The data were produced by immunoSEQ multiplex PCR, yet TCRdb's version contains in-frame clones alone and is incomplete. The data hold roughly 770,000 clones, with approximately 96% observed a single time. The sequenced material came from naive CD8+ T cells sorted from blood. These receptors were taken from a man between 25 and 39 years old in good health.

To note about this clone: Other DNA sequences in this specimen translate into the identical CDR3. DNA for the CDR3: TGCAGCGTTGTTGTTGGGACAGGGGGAATATTTAACTATGGCTACACCTTC. It is translated as CSVVVGTGGIFNYGYTF. The J gene is TRBJ1-2, the V gene TRBV29-1, with 11 positions matching TRBD1. After removal of 4 bases from V and 1 base from J, the junction contained 11 bases not matched to a gene. The CDR3 has 17 amino acids. Germline assignment: CDR1 SQVTM and CDR2 ANQGSEA.

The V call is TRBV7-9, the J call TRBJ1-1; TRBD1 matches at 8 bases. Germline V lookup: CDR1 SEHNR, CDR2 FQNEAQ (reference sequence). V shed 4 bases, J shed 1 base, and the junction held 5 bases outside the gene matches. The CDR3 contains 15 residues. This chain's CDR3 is CASSYHRGENTEAFF. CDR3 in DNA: TGTGCCAGCAGCTACCACAGGGGGGAGAACACTGAAGCTTTCTTT.

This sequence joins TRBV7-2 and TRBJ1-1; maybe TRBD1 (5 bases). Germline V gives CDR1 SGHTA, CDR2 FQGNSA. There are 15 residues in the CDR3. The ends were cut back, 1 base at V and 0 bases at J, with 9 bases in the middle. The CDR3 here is CASSLDPGMNTEAFF. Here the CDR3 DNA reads TGTGCCAGCAGCTTAGATCCAGGGATGAACACTGAAGCTTTCTTT.

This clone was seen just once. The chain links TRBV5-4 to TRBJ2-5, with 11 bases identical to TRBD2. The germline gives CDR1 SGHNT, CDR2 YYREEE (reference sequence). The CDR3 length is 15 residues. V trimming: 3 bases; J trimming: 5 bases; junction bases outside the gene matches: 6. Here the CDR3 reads CASSSLAGASETQYF. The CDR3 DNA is TGTGCCAGCAGCTCACTAGCGGGAGCGAGTGAGACCCAGTACTTC.

CDR3 DNA sequence: TGTGCCAGCAGCGTAGCAGGAGGGCAAAACATTCAGTACTTC. Translated: CASSVAGGQNIQYF. V and J are TRBV9 and TRBJ2-4; D possibly corresponds to TRBD2 (6 bases). Trimming cost V 0 bases and J 5 bases, with 9 bases left between them. The CDR3 covers 14 residues. Germline V CDR1 and CDR2: SGDLS, YYNGEE.

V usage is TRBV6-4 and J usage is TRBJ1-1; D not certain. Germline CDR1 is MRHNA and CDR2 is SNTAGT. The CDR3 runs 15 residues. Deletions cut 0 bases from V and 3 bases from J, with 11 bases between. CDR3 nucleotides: TGTGCCAGCAGTGACTCGACGATGGGGTACACTGAAGCTTTCTTT. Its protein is CASSDSTMGYTEAFF.

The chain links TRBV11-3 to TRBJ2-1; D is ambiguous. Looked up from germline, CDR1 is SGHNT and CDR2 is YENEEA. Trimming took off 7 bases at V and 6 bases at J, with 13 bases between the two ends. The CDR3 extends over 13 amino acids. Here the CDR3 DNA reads TGTGCCAGCACCGGGCCCAGCTCCAATGAGCAGTTCTTC. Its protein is CASTGPSSNEQFF.

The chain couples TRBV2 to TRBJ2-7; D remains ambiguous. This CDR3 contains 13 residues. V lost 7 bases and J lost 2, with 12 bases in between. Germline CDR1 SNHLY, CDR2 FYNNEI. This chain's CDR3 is CASIETQTYEQYF. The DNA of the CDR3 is TGTGCCAGCATAGAGACGCAGACCTACGAGCAGTACTTC.

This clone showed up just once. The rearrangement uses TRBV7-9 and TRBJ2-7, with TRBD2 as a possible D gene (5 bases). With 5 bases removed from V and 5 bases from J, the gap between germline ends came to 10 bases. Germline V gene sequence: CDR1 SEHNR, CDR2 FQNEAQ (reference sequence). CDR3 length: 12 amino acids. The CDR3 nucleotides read TGTGCCAGCAGCCCAAACGGGAACGAGCAGTACTTC. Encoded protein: CASSPNGNEQYF.

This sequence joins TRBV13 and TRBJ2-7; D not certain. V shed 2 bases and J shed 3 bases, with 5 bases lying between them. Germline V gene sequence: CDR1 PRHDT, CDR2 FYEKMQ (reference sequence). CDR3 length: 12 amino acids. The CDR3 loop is CASSLHGYEQYF. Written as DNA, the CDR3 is TGTGCCAGCAGCTTACATGGCTACGAGCAGTACTTC.

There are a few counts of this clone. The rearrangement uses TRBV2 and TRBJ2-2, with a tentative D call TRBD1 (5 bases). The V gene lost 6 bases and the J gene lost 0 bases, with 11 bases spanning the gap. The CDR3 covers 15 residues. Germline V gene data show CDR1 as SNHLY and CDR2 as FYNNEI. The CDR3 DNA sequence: TGTGCCAGCAGCACAGGTGACGCGAACACCGGGGAGCTGTTTTTT. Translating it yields CASSTGDANTGELFF.

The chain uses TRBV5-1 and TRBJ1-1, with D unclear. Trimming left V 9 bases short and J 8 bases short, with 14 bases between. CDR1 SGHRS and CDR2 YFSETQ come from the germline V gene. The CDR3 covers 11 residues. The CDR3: CATALGAEAFF. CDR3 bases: TGCGCCACCGCGTTAGGCGCCGAAGCTTTCTTT.

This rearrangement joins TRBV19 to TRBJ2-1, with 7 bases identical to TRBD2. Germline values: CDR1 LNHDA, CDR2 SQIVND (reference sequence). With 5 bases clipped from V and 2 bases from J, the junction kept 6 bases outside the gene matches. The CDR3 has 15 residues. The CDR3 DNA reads TGTGCCAGTAGTGGCGGGAGAGGCCCCTACAATGAGCAGTTCTTC. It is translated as CASSGGRGPYNEQFF. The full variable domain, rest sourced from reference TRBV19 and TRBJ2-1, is DGGITQSPKYLFRKEGQNVTLSCEQNLNHDAMYWYRQDPGQGLRLIYYSQIVNDFQKGDIAEGYSVSREKKESFPLTVTSAQKNPTAFYLCASSGGRGPYNEQFFGPGTRLTVL.

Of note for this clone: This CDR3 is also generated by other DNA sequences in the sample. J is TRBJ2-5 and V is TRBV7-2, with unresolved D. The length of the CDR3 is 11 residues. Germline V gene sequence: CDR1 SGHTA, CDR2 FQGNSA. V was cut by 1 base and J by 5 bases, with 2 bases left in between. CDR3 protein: CASSLDETQYF. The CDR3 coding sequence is TGTGCCAGCAGCTTAGACGAGACCCAGTACTTC.

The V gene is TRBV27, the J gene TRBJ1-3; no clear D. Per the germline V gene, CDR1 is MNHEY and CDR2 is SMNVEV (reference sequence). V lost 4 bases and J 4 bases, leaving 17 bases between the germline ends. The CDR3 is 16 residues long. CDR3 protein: CASSSIPVGRGNTIYF. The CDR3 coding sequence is TGTGCCAGCAGTTCTATTCCGGTGGGGAGGGGAAACACCATATATTTT.

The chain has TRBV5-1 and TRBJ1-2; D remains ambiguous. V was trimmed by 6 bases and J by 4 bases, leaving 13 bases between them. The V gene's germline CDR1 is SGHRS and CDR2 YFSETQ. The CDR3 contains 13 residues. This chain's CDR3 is CASTLGAAYGYTF. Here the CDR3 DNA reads TGCGCCAGCACCCTAGGCGCCGCCTATGGCTACACCTTC. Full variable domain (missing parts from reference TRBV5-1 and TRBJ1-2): KAGVTQTPRYLIKTRGQQVTLSCSPISGHRSVSWYQQTPGQGLQFLFEYFSETQRNKGNFPGRFSGRQFSNSRSEMNVSTLELGDSALYLCASTLGAAYGYTFGSGTRLTVV.

In DNA form, the CDR3 reads TGTGCCAGTAGACCTCCGGGCCGCTTCTACGAGCAGTACTTC. Its protein is CASRPPGRFYEQYF. The chain couples TRBV19 to TRBJ2-7; D not resolved. The CDR3 runs to 14 residues. The V gene's germline CDR1 is LNHDA and CDR2 SQIVND (reference sequence). The V gene lost 6 bases and the J gene lost 3 bases, with 15 bases spanning the gap.

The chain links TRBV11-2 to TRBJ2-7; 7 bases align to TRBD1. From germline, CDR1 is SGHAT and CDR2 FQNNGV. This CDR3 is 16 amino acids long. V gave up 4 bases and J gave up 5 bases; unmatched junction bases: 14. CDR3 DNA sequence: TGTGCCAGCAGCTCCAGACAGGGAGTGGAACGGGACGAGCAGTACTTC. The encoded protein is CASSSRQGVERDEQYF.